This TCR beta chain was captured by sequencing in a study of blood T cells in healthy people across ages. Germline loops: CDR1 MNHEY, CDR2 SVGEGT. The J segment lost 5 bases and the V segment lost 6 bases, leaving 5 bases of the junction unmatched. The CDR3 length is 13 residues. In its sample, this clonotype was seen many times. The second PCR ran roughly 7 to 12 cycles with a sample-barcoded 5' primer and J-beta primers. TCRdb processed the 5' RACE reads anew with MiXCR; each CDR3 protein has one entry. The table includes roughly 1.7 million distinct CDR3 sequences, around 36% detected once. This sequence was found in a woman aged 25 to 45 in good health. Material: blood. The chain carries TRBV6-2 or TRBV6-3 and TRBJ2-7, with TRBD1 matching over 9 bases. CDR3 loop: CASRGTGNNEQYF. The CDR3, as DNA: TGTGCCAGCAGGGGGACAGGGAACAACGAGCAGTACTTC.